Below, 28 T cell receptor beta chains from the same sample are listed, as sequenced in a study of human T cells and chemical hapten exposure. TCRdb reprocessed the RACE reads with MiXCR, giving one entry per CDR3 protein. Of approximately 71,000 distinct CDR3 sequences listed, around 10% are singletons. Time point noted: patch test 3, about 24 weeks after DPC sensitization. The treatment is: therapeutic diphenylcyclopropenone sensitization with weekly scalp DPC. The material was whole blood, obtained in connection with sensitization to the hapten diphenylcyclopropenone (DPC). Every receptor here comes from a woman aged 50 to 65 with alopecia areata. Some clones in this sample may be carry-over from other donors' samples.

V usage is TRBV7-2 and J usage is TRBJ2-4; tentatively, D is TRBD1 or TRBD2 (5 bases each). The CDR3 contains 14 residues. Germline loops: CDR1 SGHTA, CDR2 FQGNSA. The V end lost 3 bases, the J end lost 7 bases, and 13 bases lay between the germline ends. The CDR3 region is CASSFTGTSNIQYF. The DNA of the CDR3 is TGTGCCAGCAGCTTTACCGGGACCTCCAACATTCAGTACTTC. Full variable domain (remainder filled in from reference TRBV7-2 and TRBJ2-4): GAGVSQSPSNKVTEKGKDVELRCDPISGHTALYWYRQSLGQGLEFLIYFQGNSAPDKSGLPSDRFSAERTGGSVSTLTIQRTQQEDSAVYLCASSFTGTSNIQYFGAGTRLSVL.

The chain uses TRBV6-1 and TRBJ2-5; the match to TRBD2 covers 8 bases. Germline-derived CDR1 and CDR2 are MNHNS and SASEGT. This CDR3 comprises 15 residues. V gave up 7 bases and J gave up 1 base; unmatched junction bases: 8. The DNA of the CDR3 is TGTGCCAGCAAGCGGGGGACTACAAGCCAAGAGACCCAGTACTTC. Its protein product is CASKRGTTSQETQYF.

The chain joins TRBV20-1 to TRBJ2-1; D could derive from TRBD1 or TRBD2 (6 bases each). V lost 2 bases and J 4 bases, leaving 12 bases between the germline ends. The CDR3 loop spans 14 amino acids. CDR1 DFQATT and CDR2 SNEGSKA come from the germline V gene (reference sequence). The CDR3 spells CSARRGSGYNEQFF. CDR3 DNA: TGCAGTGCTAGAAGGGGGAGCGGGTACAATGAGCAGTTCTTC.

In its sample, this clonotype was seen many times. The chain links TRBV20-1 to TRBJ2-5, with TRBD1 matching over 7 bases. There are 15 residues in the CDR3. CDR1 and CDR2 from the germline V gene are DFQATT and SNEGSKA (reference sequence). J lost 2 bases, V lost 1 base, and 7 bases had no gene match. The CDR3 nucleotides read TGCAGTGCTAGAGGCCTGGGACAGCAACAAGAGACCCAGTACTTC. It encodes CSARGLGQQQETQYF.

The chain has TRBV18 and TRBJ1-3; unclear D gene. This CDR3 spans 18 amino acids. The V gene's germline CDR1 is KGHSH and CDR2 LQKENI. The V end was cut by 3 bases, the J end by 0 bases, with 18 bases between. CDR3 bases: TGTGCCAGCTCACCTCGGACGCGGGATTCTGGCTCTGGAAACACCATATATTTT. Translated, it gives CASSPRTRDSGSGNTIYF.

This clonotype was picked up a small number of times. The genes are TRBV5-1 and TRBJ2-1, with D possibly TRBD2 on 6 matching bases. Trimming shortened V by 4 bases and J by 8 bases, and 19 bases separated the two germline ends. The CDR3 has 15 amino acids. Per germline, CDR1 SGHRS and CDR2 YFSETQ. In nucleotides, the CDR3 is TGCGCCAGCAGCATACCCGGGACTTTTTTCGATGAGCAGTTCTTC. Translation: CASSIPGTFFDEQFF.

The sample holds a few counts of this clonotype. The chain joins TRBV7-9 to TRBJ2-5, with 7 positions matching TRBD1. Germline CDR1 SEHNR, CDR2 FQNEAQ (reference sequence). The CDR3 extends over 12 amino acids. V gave up 1 base and J gave up 12 bases; unmatched junction bases: 5. CDR3 sequence: CASSLEGTAEYF. CDR3 coding DNA: TGTGCCAGCAGCTTAGAGGGGACAGCCGAGTACTTC.

The table lists this clonotype with a few counts. This chain joins TRBV29-1 and TRBJ2-5, with a possible D match to TRBD2 (6 bases). Germline assignment: CDR1 SQVTM and CDR2 ANQGSEA. The CDR3 loop spans 12 amino acids. The V gene lost 4 bases and the J gene lost 2 bases, with 8 bases spanning the gap. The CDR3: CSVVGGQETQYF. CDR3 nucleotides: TGCAGCGTTGTCGGGGGACAAGAGACCCAGTACTTC.

This clonotype was recorded many times. This chain links TRBV29-1 with TRBJ1-1; D is ambiguous. Trimming cost V 7 bases and J 3 bases, with 15 bases left between them. There are 13 residues in the CDR3. The germline V gene has CDR1 SQVTM and CDR2 ANQGSEA. CDR3 in amino acids: CSGVQSGDTEAFF. CDR3 nucleotides: TGCAGCGGTGTTCAAAGCGGGGACACTGAAGCTTTCTTT.

This clonotype came up many times. The J gene is TRBJ1-6, the V gene TRBV6-1, with 9 bases aligning to TRBD1. The J segment lost 8 bases and the V segment lost 5 bases, leaving 7 bases of the junction unmatched. This CDR3 is 15 amino acids long. Germline-derived CDR1 and CDR2 are MNHNS and SASEGT. CDR3 amino acids: CASSTGTGRHSPLHF. Here the CDR3 DNA reads TGTGCCAGCAGTACCGGGACAGGGAGACATTCACCCCTCCACTTT.

This clonotype was counted a few times. This chain uses TRBV29-1 with TRBJ2-1, with a weak D call TRBD1 (5 bases). CDR1 and CDR2 from the germline V gene are SQVTM and ANQGSEA. The CDR3 covers 13 residues. With 6 bases removed from V and 10 bases from J, the gap between germline ends came to 19 bases. This CDR3 reads CSVNLQDRGEQFF. The CDR3 DNA follows: TGCAGCGTGAACCTGCAGGATAGGGGCGAGCAGTTCTTC.

This clonotype was picked up many times. This chain connects TRBV9 to TRBJ1-2; no clear D. The V gene lost 0 bases and the J gene lost 0 bases, with 3 bases spanning the gap. This CDR3 is built from 13 residues. Germline V CDR1 and CDR2: SGDLS, YYNGEE. CDR3: CASSVEANYGYTF. The DNA for the CDR3 is TGTGCCAGCAGCGTAGAAGCTAACTATGGCTACACCTTC.

This clonotype was recorded a few times. The chain couples TRBV25-1 to TRBJ2-1, with 8 bases lining up with TRBD2. Germline trimming cut 4 bases from V and 5 bases from J; bases unmatched to any gene: 4. Germline CDR1 reads MGHDK; CDR2 reads SYGVNS. This CDR3 contains 14 residues. In DNA, the CDR3 is TGTGCCAGCAGTGTGGGACTAGGAAACAATGAGCAGTTCTTC. Protein product: CASSVGLGNNEQFF.

This clonotype appeared many times. The chain is built from TRBV6-5 and TRBJ2-3; 9 bases are a match to TRBD2. Germline lookup yields CDR1 MNHEY and CDR2 SVGAGI. The V segment lost 6 bases and the J segment 3 bases; nucleotides outside the gene matches: 22. This CDR3 comprises 20 residues. CDR3 in amino acids: CASRRKFAPGSGRKTDTQYF. The DNA of the CDR3 is TGTGCCAGCAGACGAAAATTCGCCCCGGGTAGCGGGAGAAAGACAGATACGCAGTATTTT.

The chain carries TRBV7-8 and TRBJ2-7, with a tentative D call TRBD2 (5 bases). Germline values: CDR1 SGHVS, CDR2 FQNEAQ. V lost 5 bases to trimming and J lost 6 bases, with 11 bases between them. There are 12 residues in the CDR3. CDR3 in DNA: TGTGCCAGCAGCCAGAGAGGGAGCGAGCAGTACTTC. It is translated as CASSQRGSEQYF.

This clonotype has ten or more counts. The chain links TRBV24-1 to TRBJ2-1; TRBD2 is a possible D gene (6 bases). V gave up 4 bases and J gave up 4 bases, with 16 bases separating them. This CDR3 spans 16 amino acids. CDR1 is KGHDR, CDR2 SFDVKD, per germline. CDR3 amino acids: CATSDQPGLLYNEQFF. CDR3 in DNA: TGTGCCACCAGTGACCAACCGGGACTTCTATACAATGAGCAGTTCTTC.

This clonotype was seen ten or more times. The chain combines TRBV3-1 with TRBJ2-7; D unclear. The germline V and J ends were trimmed by 1 base and 7 bases, with 11 bases remaining between them. Germline V gene data show CDR1 as LGHDT and CDR2 as YNNKEL (reference sequence). CDR3 size: 13 residues. The CDR3 nucleotides are TGTGCCAGCAGCCAAGTGGGCCCCAGGGAGCAGTACTTC. Residues: CASSQVGPREQYF.

This clonotype has only a few counts. The rearrangement joins TRBV11-2 to TRBJ2-4; weak D call: TRBD1 (6 bases). Germline V gene sequence: CDR1 SGHAT, CDR2 FQNNGV. V was shortened by 0 bases and J by 6 bases, with 12 bases between the two germline ends. This CDR3 is built from 15 residues. CDR3 residues: CASSLEQGLGNIQYF. CDR3 in DNA: TGTGCCAGCAGCTTAGAACAGGGCCTGGGAAACATTCAGTACTTC.

This clonotype occurred a few times. The chain employs TRBV10-2 and TRBJ1-3; D is perhaps TRBD1 (6 bases). Germline assignment: CDR1 WSHSY and CDR2 SAAADI. Trimming stripped 6 bases from V and 4 bases from J, with 10 bases between. The CDR3 runs 13 residues. The CDR3 here is CASRQGGGNTIYF. CDR3 nucleotides: TGCGCCAGCAGACAGGGTGGAGGAAACACCATATATTTT.

This clonotype was seen a few times. The genes are TRBV14 and TRBJ1-6, with 9 positions matching TRBD1. CDR1 SGHDN and CDR2 FVKESK come from the germline V gene. Unmatched junction bases numbered 8, after V lost 4 bases and J lost 10 bases. The CDR3 covers 15 residues. DNA of the CDR3: TGTGCCAGCAGCCTAACTTTCACAGGGGGCTCACCCCTCCACTTT. Translation: CASSLTFTGGSPLHF.

The gene calls are TRBV29-1 and TRBJ2-2; TRBD1 or TRBD2 may be the D gene (5 bases each). Per germline, CDR1 SQVTM and CDR2 ANQGSEA. CDR3 size: 15 residues. Between the trimmed V and J ends, which lost 3 bases and 3 bases, there was a span of 14 bases. For the CDR3, the DNA is TGCAGCGTTGAGCAGAACAGAGGGGACACCGGGGAGCTGTTTTTT. This codes for CSVEQNRGDTGELFF.

This rearrangement joins TRBV7-9 to TRBJ2-7; D is unclear. Germline V lookup: CDR1 SEHNR, CDR2 FQNEAQ (reference sequence). V gave up 4 bases and J gave up 4 bases, with 11 bases separating them. This CDR3 has 13 residues. The CDR3 region is CASSSDGAYEQYF. DNA of the CDR3: TGTGCCAGCAGCTCCGACGGCGCGTACGAGCAGTACTTC.

The table lists this clonotype with a few counts. This chain joins TRBV5-6 and TRBJ2-7; tentatively, D is TRBD1 (8 bases). Trimming pared 4 bases from V and 6 bases from J, leaving 20 bases between. This CDR3 has 15 residues. CDR1 is SGHDT, CDR2 YYEEEE, per germline. CDR3 sequence: CASSVPDREGSEQYF. The CDR3 coding sequence is TGTGCCAGCAGCGTGCCGGACAGGGAGGGGAGCGAGCAGTACTTC.

CDR3: CASSLTSGSSYEQYF. CDR3 nucleotide sequence: TGTGCCAGCAGTCTGACTAGCGGAAGCTCCTACGAGCAGTACTTC. The V call is TRBV7-6, the J call TRBJ2-7; 9 positions agree with TRBD2. This CDR3 comprises 15 residues. CDR1 is SGHVS, CDR2 FNYEAQ, per germline. V gave up 6 bases and J gave up 0 bases; unmatched junction bases: 6.

The chain carries TRBV4-1 and TRBJ1-2; no firm D call. The CDR3 runs 14 residues. Germline lookup yields CDR1 MGHRA and CDR2 YSYEKL. V was trimmed by 0 bases and J by 2 bases, leaving 7 bases between them. CDR3 amino acids: CASSQEGVNYGYTF. The CDR3 DNA follows: TGCGCCAGCAGCCAAGAAGGAGTAAACTATGGCTACACCTTC.

This clonotype was seen repeatedly, ten times or more. The rearrangement uses TRBV4-1 and TRBJ2-7; TRBD2 might be the D (5 bases). The CDR3 covers 15 residues. V lost 1 base and J lost 6, with 16 bases in between. In germline, CDR1 is MGHRA, CDR2 YSYEKL. CDR3 in amino acids: CASSQGSYRGGEQYF. CDR3 DNA: TGCGCCAGCAGCCAAGGAAGCTATCGGGGTGGCGAGCAGTACTTC.

The rearrangement links TRBV3-1 to TRBJ2-2; D ambiguous. This CDR3 is built from 12 residues. V lost 5 bases and J 7 bases, leaving 8 bases between the germline ends. Germline CDR1 reads LGHDT; CDR2 reads YNNKEL (reference sequence). The CDR3 nucleotides read TGTGCCAGCAGCGGGCCCTACGGGGAGCTGTTTTTT. Encoded protein: CASSGPYGELFF. Supplemented by reference TRBV3-1 and TRBJ2-2, the full variable domain reads DTAVSQTPKYLVTQMGNDKSIKCEQNLGHDTMYWYKQDSKKFLKIMFSYNNKELIINETVPNRFSPKSPDKAHLNLHINSLELGDSAVYFCASSGPYGELFFGEGSRLTVL.

This clonotype came up many times. J is TRBJ2-7 and V is TRBV18; 8 positions match TRBD1. The CDR3 sequence is 13 residues long. Germline V lookup: CDR1 KGHSH, CDR2 LQKENI. J lost 5 bases, V lost 6 bases, and 6 bases had no gene match. CDR3 amino acids: CASSSTGAHEQYF. For the CDR3, the DNA is TGTGCCAGCTCGTCGACAGGGGCGCACGAGCAGTACTTC.